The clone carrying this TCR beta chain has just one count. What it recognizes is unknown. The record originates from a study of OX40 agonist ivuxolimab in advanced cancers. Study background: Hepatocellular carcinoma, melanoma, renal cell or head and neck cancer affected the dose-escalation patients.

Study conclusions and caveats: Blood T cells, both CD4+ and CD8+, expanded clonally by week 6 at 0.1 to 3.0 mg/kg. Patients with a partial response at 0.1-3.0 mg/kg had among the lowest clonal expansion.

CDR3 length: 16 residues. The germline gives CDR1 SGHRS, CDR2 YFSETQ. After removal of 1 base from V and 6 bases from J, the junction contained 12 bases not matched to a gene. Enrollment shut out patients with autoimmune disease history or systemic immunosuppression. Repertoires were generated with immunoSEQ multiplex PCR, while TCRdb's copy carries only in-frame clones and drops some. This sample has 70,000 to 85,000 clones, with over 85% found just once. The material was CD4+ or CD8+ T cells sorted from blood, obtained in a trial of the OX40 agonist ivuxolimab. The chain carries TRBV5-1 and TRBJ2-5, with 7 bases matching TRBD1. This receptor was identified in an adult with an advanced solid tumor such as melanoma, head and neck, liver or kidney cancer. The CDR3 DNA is TGCGCCAGCAGCTTGCCGCAGACACAGGGGTTGCAGACCCAGTACTTC. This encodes CASSLPQTQGLQTQYF. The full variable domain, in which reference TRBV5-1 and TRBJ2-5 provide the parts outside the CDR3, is KAGVTQTPRYLIKTRGQQVTLSCSPISGHRSVSWYQQTPGQGLQFLFEYFSETQRNKGNFPGRFSGRQFSNSRSEMNVSTLELGDSALYLCASSLPQTQGLQTQYFGPGTRLLVL.